This T cell receptor beta chain derives from a study of CD8 T cells in Susac syndrome. Germline V gives CDR1 LNHDA, CDR2 SQIVND (reference sequence). Between the trimmed V and J ends, which lost 4 bases and 1 base, there was a span of 14 bases. The CDR3 spans 16 residues. RNA totalling about 0.5 to 1 ug underwent reverse transcription with random hexamers. immunoSEQ multiplex PCR amplified TCR beta CDR3 across 54 Vbeta, 13 Jbeta. TCRdb used MiXCR to reprocess the immunoSEQ multiplex PCR reads, holding one entry per CDR3 protein. The sample lists around 130,000 distinct CDR3 sequences, around 95% occurring once.

Source material: CD4+ T cells from PBMCs. The V and J genes are TRBV19 and TRBJ2-1; D gene uncertain. The TCR originated in a human donor in good health. CDR3 protein: CASSKSQAHSYNEQFF. Here the CDR3 DNA reads TGTGCCAGTAGTAAATCTCAGGCGCATTCCTACAATGAGCAGTTCTTC.